This T cell receptor (beta chain) was obtained from a study of cytotoxic CD8 clonotypes in ibrutinib-treated CLL. For the study at large: Patients: more than 10 relapsed/refractory, roughly 14 treatment-naive, roughly 17 IGHV unmutated.

CDR3 length: 12 amino acids. Germline CDR1 is MNHNS and CDR2 is SASEGT. V gave up 4 bases and J gave up 7 bases, with 8 bases separating them. Note on this clone: Its antigen is unidentified.

TCRdb keeps only in-frame clones here, not all; method: immunoSEQ multiplex PCR. The profile shows some 17,000 clones, about 80% of them singletons. Broader study findings: Baseline clonality was higher than in age-matched healthy donors and moved in step with circulating CD8+ T-cell counts. Clonality increased at ibrutinib response, then returned toward baseline at progression.

Genomic DNA in an amount of approximately 2 micrograms was extracted from cryopreserved PBMCs and used for the preparation of TCR beta libraries. The J gene is TRBJ2-1, the V gene TRBV6-1; no clear D. The TCR comes from a human donor with chronic lymphocytic leukemia. The material was PBMCs, obtained before ibrutinib treatment. The CDR3 coding sequence is TGTGCCAGCAGTGTCACCGTAAATGAGCAGTTCTTC. Its protein is CASSVTVNEQFF.